This TCR beta chain was documented in a study of identical twins. This clonotype has just a few counts. TCRdb reanalysed the 5' RACE reads using MiXCR and keeps one entry per CDR3 protein. The sample shows 400,000 to 500,000 distinct CDR3 sequences, approximately 17% of them seen only once. The sequenced material came from naive T cells sorted from blood. This TCR was recovered from a man aged 50-60 years in good health.

The CDR3 region has the DNA TGCGCCAGCAGCTTGTCACAGGGGACGGTCCTGGACGAGCAGTACTTC. It translates to CASSLSQGTVLDEQYF. V usage is TRBV5-1 and J usage is TRBJ2-7; 7 bases are shared with TRBD1. Germline CDR1 SGHRS, CDR2 YFSETQ. The CDR3 consists of 16 residues. Germline trimming cut 1 base from V and 5 bases from J; bases unmatched to any gene: 12.